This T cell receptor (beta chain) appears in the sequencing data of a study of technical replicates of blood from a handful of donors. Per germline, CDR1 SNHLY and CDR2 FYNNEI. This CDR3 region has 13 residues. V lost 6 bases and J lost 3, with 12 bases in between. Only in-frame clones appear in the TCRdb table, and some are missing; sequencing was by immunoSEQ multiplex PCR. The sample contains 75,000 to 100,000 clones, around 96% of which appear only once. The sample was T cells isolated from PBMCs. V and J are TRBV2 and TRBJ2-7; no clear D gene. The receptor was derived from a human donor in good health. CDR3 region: CASRELSNYEQYF. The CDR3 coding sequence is TGTGCCAGCAGAGAACTGTCTAACTACGAGCAGTACTTC.